Listed below are T cell receptor beta chains from one sample, sequenced in a study of OX40 agonist ivuxolimab in advanced cancers. Sequencing used immunoSEQ multiplex PCR; TCRdb keeps in-frame clones, though not all of them. The data show roughly 38,000 clones, approximately 80% seen once. The sequences come from CD4+ or CD8+ T cells sorted from blood, collected in a trial of the OX40 agonist ivuxolimab. The receptors stem from an adult with an advanced solid tumor such as melanoma, head and neck, liver or kidney cancer. CDR3s include the opening cysteine and the closing phenylalanine or tryptophan. D genes are given only for firm matches.

J gene: TRBJ2-1
V gene: TRBV9
CDR3 length: 15
D gene: TRBD2
CDR3 protein: CASSTSGSANNEQFF

J gene: TRBJ2-2
V gene: TRBV11-3
CDR3 length: 18
D gene: TRBD1
CDR3 protein: CASSSAGRDRAFTGELFF

J gene: TRBJ2-7
V gene: TRBV29-1
CDR3 length: 14
D gene: NA
CDR3 protein: CSVGTGLGAREQYF

J gene: TRBJ2-3
V gene: TRBV11-3
CDR3 length: 12
D gene: NA
CDR3 protein: CASSPTIGTQYF

J gene: TRBJ2-7
V gene: TRBV5-1
CDR3 length: 13
D gene: TRBD1
CDR3 protein: CASSLDRVGEQYF

J gene: TRBJ2-7
V gene: TRBV11-3
CDR3 length: 13
D gene: NA
CDR3 protein: CASSETYRGEQYF

J gene: TRBJ2-7
V gene: TRBV5-1
CDR3 length: 11
D gene: NA
CDR3 protein: CASSGQVEQYF

J gene: TRBJ1-3
V gene: TRBV10-3
CDR3 length: 11
D gene: NA
CDR3 protein: CAISEGNTIYF

J gene: TRBJ1-1
V gene: TRBV7-9
CDR3 length: 17
D gene: NA
CDR3 protein: CASSPGLSLGVNTEAFF

J gene: TRBJ1-6
V gene: TRBV18
CDR3 length: 16
D gene: NA
CDR3 protein: CASSPQLVTYNSPLHF

J gene: TRBJ2-1
V gene: TRBV28
CDR3 length: 12
D gene: NA
CDR3 protein: CASSLFYDEQFF

J gene: TRBJ2-1
V gene: TRBV27
CDR3 length: 14
D gene: TRBD2
CDR3 protein: CASSFSASGSVQFF

J gene: TRBJ2-7
V gene: TRBV27
CDR3 length: 13
D gene: NA
CDR3 protein: CASSEARGSEQYF

J gene: TRBJ2-3
V gene: TRBV19
CDR3 length: 18
D gene: NA
CDR3 protein: CASSAGILTRRSTDTQYF

J gene: TRBJ2-7
V gene: TRBV7-9
CDR3 length: 16
D gene: TRBD2
CDR3 protein: CASSLVAGGPFYEQYF

J gene: TRBJ1-1
V gene: TRBV18
CDR3 length: 15
D gene: NA
CDR3 protein: CASSPQGRINTEAFF

J gene: TRBJ2-5
V gene: TRBV11-2
CDR3 length: 15
D gene: NA
CDR3 protein: CASSLGQGRQETQYF

J gene: TRBJ2-1
V gene: TRBV5-1
CDR3 length: 14
D gene: NA
CDR3 protein: CASSQSVSYNEQFF

J gene: TRBJ2-1
V gene: TRBV7-6
CDR3 length: 16
D gene: NA
CDR3 protein: CASSLDSQGNYNEQFF

J gene: TRBJ2-5
V gene: TRBV4-2
CDR3 length: 16
D gene: NA
CDR3 protein: CASSQDHSGREETQYF

J gene: TRBJ1-5
V gene: TRBV2
CDR3 length: 15
D gene: NA
CDR3 protein: CASRETVYSNQPQHF

J gene: TRBJ1-4
V gene: TRBV27
CDR3 length: 15
D gene: NA
CDR3 protein: CASGRQTSTNEKLFF

J gene: TRBJ1-1
V gene: TRBV7-9
CDR3 length: 12
D gene: NA
CDR3 protein: CASSLPQGEAFF